What follows describes a single T cell receptor beta chain. What it binds is unknown. Reanalyzing the 5' RACE reads, TCRdb keeps one entry per CDR3 protein, without DNA. The sample's table shows more than 300,000 distinct CDR3 sequences. Germline loops: CDR1 LGHNA, CDR2 YSLEER. The CDR3 sequence is 14 residues long. This sample was taken from a study of monozygotic twins with inflammatory bowel disease. Broader study findings: IBD patients showed reduced TCRbeta diversity (inverse Simpson) versus healthy co-twins. The results supported no single strong signal or clonotype associated with IBD. Possibly reflecting limited power, no difference in repertoire similarity was found between concordant and discordant twins.

The V call is TRBV4-3, the J call TRBJ1-2; TCRdb outputs TRBD1, but without DNA this stays unchecked. This receptor was obtained from a human donor with ulcerative colitis or Crohn's disease, or a healthy co-twin of an affected twin (not recorded which). Sequencing input: blood. The CDR3 loop reads CASSQTGANYGYTF.